Here is one T cell receptor (beta chain) with its context. Its specificity is not known. The study drew all its donors from Caucasian adults living in Nashville, Tennessee. These data are taken from a study of shared clonotypes between healthy human individuals. Overall study: Three plates each covered CD4 naive and memory; CD8 naive two, CD8 memory one. General observations from the study: It was the non-shared clonotypes that had lower generation probabilities than clonotypes shared by all four donors.

Original methodology: Junction-only sequences without quality scores were provided by ImmunoSEQ, so filtering was different. Libraries were prepared by immunoSEQ multiplex PCR; TCRdb keeps only in-frame clonotypes and omits some of them. V, J and clone size reflect that table, while D and trimming were determined from the DNA. The table has 2,500,000 or so clones, approximately 90% seen once. The sample taken for sequencing was naive CD4+ T cells from PBMCs. Specified subset: CD45RA+ positively selected. The receptor comes from a man between 18 and 29 years old in good health. Some clones in this sample may be carry-over from other donors' samples.

The CDR3 DNA sequence: TGTGCCAGCAGCCCACTAGCGACCTTTACAGATACGCAGTATTTT. Its protein product is CASSPLATFTDTQYF. The chain carries TRBV13 and TRBJ2-3; 7 positions agree with TRBD2. The CDR3 length is 15 residues. The ends lost 5 bases at V and 3 bases at J; junction bases unmatched: 8. CDR1 and CDR2 from the germline V gene are PRHDT and FYEKMQ (reference sequence).